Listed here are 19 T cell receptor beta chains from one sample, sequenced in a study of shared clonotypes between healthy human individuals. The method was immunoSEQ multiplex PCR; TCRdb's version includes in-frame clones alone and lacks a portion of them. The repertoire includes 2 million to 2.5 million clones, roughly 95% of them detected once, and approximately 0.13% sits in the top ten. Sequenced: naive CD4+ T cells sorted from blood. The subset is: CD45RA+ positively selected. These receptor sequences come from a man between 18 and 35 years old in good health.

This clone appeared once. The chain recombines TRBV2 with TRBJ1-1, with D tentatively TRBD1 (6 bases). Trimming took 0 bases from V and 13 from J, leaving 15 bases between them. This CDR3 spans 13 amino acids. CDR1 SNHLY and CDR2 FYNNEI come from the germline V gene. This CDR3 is CASSEATGPGGFF. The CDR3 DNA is TGTGCCAGCAGTGAAGCCACAGGGCCCGGGGGTTTCTTT.

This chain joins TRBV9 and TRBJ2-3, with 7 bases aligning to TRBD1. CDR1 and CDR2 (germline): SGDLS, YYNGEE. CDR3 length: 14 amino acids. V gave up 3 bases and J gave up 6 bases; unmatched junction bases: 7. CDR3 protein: CASSGGRGLDTQYF. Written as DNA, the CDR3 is TGTGCCAGCAGCGGGGGCAGGGGGTTGGATACGCAGTATTTT. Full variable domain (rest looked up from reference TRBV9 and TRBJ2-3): DSGVTQTPKHLITATGQRVTLRCSPRSGDLSVYWYQQSLDQGLQFLIQYYNGEERAKGNILERFSAQQFPDLHSELNLSSLELGDSALYFCASSGGRGLDTQYFGPGTRLTVL.

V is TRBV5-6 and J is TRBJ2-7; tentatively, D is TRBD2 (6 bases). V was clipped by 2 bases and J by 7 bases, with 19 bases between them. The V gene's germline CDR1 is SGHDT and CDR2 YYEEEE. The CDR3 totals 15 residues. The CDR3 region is CASSFVVAEPREQYF. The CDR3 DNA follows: TGTGCCAGCAGCTTTGTAGTAGCGGAACCCCGGGAGCAGTACTTC. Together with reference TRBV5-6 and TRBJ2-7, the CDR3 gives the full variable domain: DAGVTQSPTHLIKTRGQQVTLRCSPKSGHDTVSWYQQALGQGPQFIFQYYEEEERQRGNFPDRFSGHQFPNYSSELNVNALLLGDSALYLCASSFVVAEPREQYFGPGTRLTVT.

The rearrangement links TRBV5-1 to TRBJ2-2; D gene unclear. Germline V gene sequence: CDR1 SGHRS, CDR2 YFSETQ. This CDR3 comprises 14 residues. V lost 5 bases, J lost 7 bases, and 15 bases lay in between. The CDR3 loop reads CASRGSPSFGELFF. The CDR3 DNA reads TGCGCCAGCAGGGGTAGCCCGTCCTTCGGGGAGCTGTTTTTT.

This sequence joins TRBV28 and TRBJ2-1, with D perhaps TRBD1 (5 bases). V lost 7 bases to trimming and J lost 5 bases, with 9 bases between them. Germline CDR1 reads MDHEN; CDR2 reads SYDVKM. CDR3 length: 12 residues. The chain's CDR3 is CASTPGNNEQFF. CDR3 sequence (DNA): TGTGCCAGCACCCCAGGGAACAATGAGCAGTTCTTC.

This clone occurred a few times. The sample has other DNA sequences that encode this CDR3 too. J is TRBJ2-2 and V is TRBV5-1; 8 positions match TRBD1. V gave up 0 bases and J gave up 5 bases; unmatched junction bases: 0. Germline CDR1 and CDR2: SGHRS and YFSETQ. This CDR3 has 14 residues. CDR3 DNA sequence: TGCGCCAGCAGCTTGGGGACAGGGACCGGGGAGCTGTTTTTT. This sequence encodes CASSLGTGTGELFF.

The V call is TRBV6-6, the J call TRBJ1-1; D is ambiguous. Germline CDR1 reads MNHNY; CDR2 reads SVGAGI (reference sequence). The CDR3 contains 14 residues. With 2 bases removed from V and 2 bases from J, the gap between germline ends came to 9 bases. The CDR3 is CASSYLDVNTEAFF. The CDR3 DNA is TGTGCCAGCAGTTACCTTGACGTAAACACTGAAGCTTTCTTT.

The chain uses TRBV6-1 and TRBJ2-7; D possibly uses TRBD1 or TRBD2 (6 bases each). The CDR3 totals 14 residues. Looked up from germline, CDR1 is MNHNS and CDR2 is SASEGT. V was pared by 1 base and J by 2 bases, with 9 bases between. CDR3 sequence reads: CASSEGGGPYEQYF. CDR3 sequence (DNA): TGTGCCAGCAGTGAAGGAGGGGGGCCCTACGAGCAGTACTTC.

The CDR3 here is CASSRTFGTGANTEAFF. CDR3 DNA: TGCGCCAGCAGCCGAACCTTCGGGACAGGGGCGAACACTGAAGCTTTCTTT. The genes are TRBV4-1 and TRBJ1-1, with TRBD1 identical over 10 bases. The CDR3 consists of 17 residues. CDR1 is MGHRA, CDR2 YSYEKL, per germline. The V and J ends lost 4 bases and 1 base, in that order; junction bases with no gene match: 9.

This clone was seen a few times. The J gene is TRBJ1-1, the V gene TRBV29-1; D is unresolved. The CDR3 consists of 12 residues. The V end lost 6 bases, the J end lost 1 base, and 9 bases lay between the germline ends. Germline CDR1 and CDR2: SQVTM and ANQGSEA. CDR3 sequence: CSVERQNTEAFF. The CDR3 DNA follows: TGCAGCGTAGAAAGGCAGAACACTGAAGCTTTCTTT.

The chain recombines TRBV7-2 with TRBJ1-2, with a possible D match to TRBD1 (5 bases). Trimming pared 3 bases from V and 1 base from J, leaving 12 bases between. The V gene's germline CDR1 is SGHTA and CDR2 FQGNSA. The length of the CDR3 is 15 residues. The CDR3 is CASSFGMGLNYGYTF. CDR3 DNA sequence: TGTGCCAGCAGCTTTGGTATGGGACTTAACTATGGCTACACCTTC.

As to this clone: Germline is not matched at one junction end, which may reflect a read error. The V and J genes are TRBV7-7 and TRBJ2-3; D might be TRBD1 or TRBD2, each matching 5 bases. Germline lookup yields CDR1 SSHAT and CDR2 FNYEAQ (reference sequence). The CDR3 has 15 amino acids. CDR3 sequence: CASSLRGGPEDTQYF. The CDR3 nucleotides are TGTGCTAGCAGCCTGAGGGGCGGGCCAGAAGATACGCAGTATTTT.

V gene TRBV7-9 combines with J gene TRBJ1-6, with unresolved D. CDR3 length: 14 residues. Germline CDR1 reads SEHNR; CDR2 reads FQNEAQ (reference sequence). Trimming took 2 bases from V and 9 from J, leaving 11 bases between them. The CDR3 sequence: CASSLTGYPSPLHF. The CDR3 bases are TGTGCCAGCAGCTTAACGGGCTACCCTTCACCCCTCCACTTT.

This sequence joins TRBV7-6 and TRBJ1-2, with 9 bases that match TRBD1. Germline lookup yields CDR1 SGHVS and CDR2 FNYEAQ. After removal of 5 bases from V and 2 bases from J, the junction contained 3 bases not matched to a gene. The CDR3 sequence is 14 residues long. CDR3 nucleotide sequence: TGTGCCAGCAGCCCCGGACAGGGGAACTATGGCTACACCTTC. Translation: CASSPGQGNYGYTF.

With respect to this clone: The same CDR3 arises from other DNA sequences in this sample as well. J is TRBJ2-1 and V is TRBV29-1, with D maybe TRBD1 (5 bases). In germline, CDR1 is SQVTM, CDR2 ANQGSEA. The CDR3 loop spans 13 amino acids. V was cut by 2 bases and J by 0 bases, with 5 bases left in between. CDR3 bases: TGCAGCGTTGAACAGGGCTCCTACAATGAGCAGTTCTTC. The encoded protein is CSVEQGSYNEQFF.

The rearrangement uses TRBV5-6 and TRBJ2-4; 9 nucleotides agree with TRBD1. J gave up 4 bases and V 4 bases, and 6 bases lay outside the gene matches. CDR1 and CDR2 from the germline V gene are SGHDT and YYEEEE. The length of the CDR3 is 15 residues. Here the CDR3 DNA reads TGTGCCAGCAGCGAAGGTGACAGGGGGAAAAACATTCAGTACTTC. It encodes CASSEGDRGKNIQYF.

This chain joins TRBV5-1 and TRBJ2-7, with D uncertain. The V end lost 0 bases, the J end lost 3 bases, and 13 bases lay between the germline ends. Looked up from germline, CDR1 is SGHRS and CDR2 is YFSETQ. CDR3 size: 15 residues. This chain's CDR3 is CASSLGAQEHYEQYF. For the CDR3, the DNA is TGCGCCAGCAGCTTGGGGGCCCAGGAACACTACGAGCAGTACTTC.

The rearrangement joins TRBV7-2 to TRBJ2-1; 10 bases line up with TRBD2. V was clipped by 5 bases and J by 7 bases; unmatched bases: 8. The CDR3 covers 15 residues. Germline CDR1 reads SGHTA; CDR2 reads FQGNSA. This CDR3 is CASSEPSGSRNEQFF. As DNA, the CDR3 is TGTGCCAGCAGCGAACCTAGCGGGAGTAGGAATGAGCAGTTCTTC.

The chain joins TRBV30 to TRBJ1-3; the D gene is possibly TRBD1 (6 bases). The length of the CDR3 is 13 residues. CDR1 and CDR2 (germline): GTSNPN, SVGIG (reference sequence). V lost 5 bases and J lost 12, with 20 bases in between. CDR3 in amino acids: CAWANAQGLGIYF. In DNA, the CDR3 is TGTGCCTGGGCTAACGCACAGGGATTGGGCATATATTTT.